A single sample gave rise to the 32 T cell receptor beta chains below, sequenced in a study of blood T cell repertoires in COVID-19. The assay was immunoSEQ multiplex PCR, and TCRdb's table has in-frame clones only and misses some. The sample has about 42,000 clones, more than 90% seen once; the top ten hold roughly 5.7%. The specimen sequenced was peripheral blood. The origin of the receptors is a human donor in a cohort sampled during active COVID-19.

The J gene is TRBJ2-7, the V gene TRBV18; D is unclear. V shed 1 base and J shed 5 bases, with 6 bases lying between them. The CDR3 has 12 amino acids. CDR1 is KGHSH and CDR2 is LQKENI in the germline V gene. The CDR3 region has the DNA TGTGCCAGCTCACCACTTAGTCACGAGCAGTACTTC. Protein product: CASSPLSHEQYF.

The CDR3 spells CAKPPGVGDTQYF. The CDR3 bases are TGTGCCAAACCCCCAGGGGTGGGGGATACGCAGTATTTT. The chain combines TRBV6-6 with TRBJ2-3; a possible D gene is TRBD1 (6 bases). This CDR3 has 13 residues. The V end lost 10 bases, the J end lost 6 bases, and 17 bases lay between the germline ends. Germline-derived CDR1 and CDR2 are MNHNY and SVGAGI (reference sequence).

This clone came up once. The CDR3 is CASSLHDRVDYTQYF. CDR3 DNA: TGTGCCAGCAGCTTACACGACAGGGTGGATTATACGCAGTATTTT. The chain links TRBV7-3 to TRBJ2-3, with 7 bases aligning to TRBD1. With V trimmed by 2 bases and J by 7 bases, 9 bases remained unmatched. CDR1 is SGHTA and CDR2 is FQGTGA in the germline V gene. This CDR3 has 15 residues.

The chain is built from TRBV7-9 and TRBJ2-1; the match to TRBD1 covers 10 bases. The junction had 6 bases not matched to a gene; V was cut back by 4 bases and J by 6 bases. The length of the CDR3 is 15 residues. The germline V gene has CDR1 SEHNR and CDR2 FQNEAQ (reference sequence). In DNA, the CDR3 is TGTGCCAGCAGCTCCGGGACAGGGGTATCCAATGAGCAGTTCTTC. It yields the protein CASSSGTGVSNEQFF.

This sequence joins TRBV5-1 and TRBJ1-1; 10 nucleotides align to TRBD1. The length of the CDR3 is 14 residues. Per the germline V gene, CDR1 is SGHRS and CDR2 is YFSETQ. Trimming removed 4 bases from V and 5 bases from J; junction bases left unmatched: 5. The DNA for the CDR3 is TGCGCCAGCAGCCTAGGACAGGGGGTTACTGAAGCTTTCTTT. It yields the protein CASSLGQGVTEAFF.

J is TRBJ2-1 and V is TRBV7-6; 11 bases line up with TRBD2. Germline V gene sequence: CDR1 SGHVS, CDR2 FNYEAQ. CDR3 size: 16 residues. Unmatched junction bases numbered 6, after V lost 1 base and J lost 7 bases. The DNA for the CDR3 is TGTGCCAGCAGCTTAGGTACGGCTAGCGGGGGGAATGAGCAGTTCTTC. Its translation: CASSLGTASGGNEQFF.

V gene TRBV7-9 combines with J gene TRBJ1-2, with D tentatively TRBD1 (6 bases). Germline V CDR1 and CDR2: SEHNR, FQNEAQ (reference sequence). Between the trimmed V and J ends, which lost 3 bases and 5 bases, there was a span of 10 bases. This CDR3 is built from 13 residues. Here the CDR3 DNA reads TGTGCCAGCAGCTTGGACAGAAGTTATGGCTACACCTTC. Its translation: CASSLDRSYGYTF.

The chain has TRBV9 and TRBJ2-1, with TRBD2 as a possible D gene (6 bases). The CDR3 is 15 residues long. Germline values: CDR1 SGDLS, CDR2 YYNGEE. Between the trimmed V and J ends, which lost 2 bases and 2 bases, there was a span of 11 bases. CDR3 bases: TGTGCCAGCAGCGTTTCCGGGACTGCCTACAATGAGCAGTTCTTC. As protein: CASSVSGTAYNEQFF.

This clone was seen only once. The chain has TRBV7-9 and TRBJ2-1; TRBD1 matches 10 bases. CDR3 length: 15 amino acids. Germline-derived CDR1 and CDR2 are SEHNR and FQNEAQ (reference sequence). V lost 5 bases, J lost 7 bases, and 8 bases stayed unmatched. The CDR3 DNA follows: TGTGCCAGCAGCCTAGGACAGGGGGACGGGAATGAGCAGTTCTTC. Protein: CASSLGQGDGNEQFF.

The chain uses TRBV7-9 and TRBJ2-2; TRBD2 matches 11 bases. The germline V gene has CDR1 SEHNR and CDR2 FQNEAQ (reference sequence). The trim removed 8 bases at V and 2 bases at J, leaving 4 bases unmatched. The CDR3 runs to 15 residues. The CDR3 sequence is CASGLAGGNTGELFF. The CDR3 nucleotides read TGTGCCAGCGGGCTAGCGGGGGGAAACACCGGGGAGCTGTTTTTT.

This clone came up once. The rearrangement uses TRBV4-3 and TRBJ2-1, with D possibly TRBD1 on 5 matching bases. Germline assignment: CDR1 LGHNA and CDR2 YSLEER. The CDR3 sequence is 15 residues long. V lost 1 base and J lost 10, with 17 bases in between. CDR3 loop: CASSQVTGHGGEQFF. Written as DNA, the CDR3 is TGCGCCAGCAGCCAAGTTACAGGTCACGGTGGAGAGCAGTTCTTC.

In DNA form, the CDR3 reads TGTGCCAGCAGCCCGGACAGGGTGGACACCGGGGAGCTGTTTTTT. Translation gives CASSPDRVDTGELFF. The chain joins TRBV5-4 to TRBJ2-2, with 8 nucleotides matching TRBD1. J lost 3 bases, V lost 4 bases, and 5 bases had no gene match. CDR3 length: 15 amino acids. Germline assignment: CDR1 SGHNT and CDR2 YYREEE (reference sequence).

This chain joins TRBV3-1 (or the pseudogene TRBV3-2) and TRBJ1-6; the D is unclear. Germline V gene data show CDR1 as LGHDT and CDR2 as YNNKEL (reference sequence). There are 15 residues in the CDR3. V lost 4 bases to trimming and J lost 8 bases, with 15 bases between them. Written as DNA, the CDR3 is TGTGCCAGCAGCCCTACCGCGGGCGCGGATTCACCCCTCCACTTT. As protein: CASSPTAGADSPLHF.

This sequence joins TRBV5-6 and TRBJ2-1, with TRBD2 matching over 9 bases. Germline-derived CDR1 and CDR2 are SGHDT and YYEEEE. This CDR3 contains 17 residues. V trimming: 4 bases; J trimming: 7 bases; junction bases outside the gene matches: 15. The CDR3 region has the DNA TGTGCCAGCAGCGTCTCCCTAGCGGGGAAAGTAAGGAATGAGCAGTTCTTC. This sequence encodes CASSVSLAGKVRNEQFF.

The sample holds a few counts of this clone. J is TRBJ1-5 and V is TRBV20-1, with 9 bases fitting TRBD1. Trimming removed 3 bases from V and 5 bases from J; junction bases left unmatched: 11. This CDR3 spans 16 amino acids. Per the germline V gene, CDR1 is DFQATT and CDR2 is SNEGSKA (reference sequence). Here the CDR3 DNA reads TGCAGTGCTAGTGGACAGGGGTCGGTATCCGATCAGCCCCAGCATTTT. It is translated as CSASGQGSVSDQPQHF.

The rearrangement joins TRBV6-5 to TRBJ2-7; no clear D gene. The germline V gene encodes CDR1 MNHEY and CDR2 SVGAGI. The CDR3 runs 15 residues. V was cut by 8 bases and J by 1 base, with 18 bases left in between. As DNA, the CDR3 is TGTGCCAGCCACCCTTACAAAGTCCCTTCCTACGAGCAGTACTTC. The encoded protein is CASHPYKVPSYEQYF.

V is TRBV6-5 and J is TRBJ2-7; tentative D call: TRBD1 (5 bases). CDR3 length: 14 residues. Trimming took 6 bases from V and 0 from J, leaving 12 bases between them. Germline V lookup: CDR1 MNHEY, CDR2 SVGAGI. The CDR3 nucleotides read TGTGCCAGCAGGCCCAGGGTTTACTCCTACGAGCAGTACTTC. It codes for CASRPRVYSYEQYF.

The rearrangement joins TRBV6-5 to TRBJ1-1; D is undetermined. V lost 8 bases to trimming and J lost 2 bases, with 12 bases between them. Germline CDR1 is MNHEY and CDR2 is SVGAGI. This CDR3 region has 13 residues. The CDR3 nucleotides are TGTGCCAGCCGATTGGAGGTAAACACTGAAGCTTTCTTT. Its protein is CASRLEVNTEAFF.

This clone was seen a single time. The gene calls are TRBV19 and TRBJ2-2; maybe TRBD1 (5 bases). The CDR3 sequence is 13 residues long. Germline V gene data show CDR1 as LNHDA and CDR2 as SQIVND (reference sequence). Trimming took off 1 base at V and 7 bases at J, with 7 bases between the two ends. CDR3 residues: CASSIGRGGELFF. The CDR3 nucleotides are TGTGCCAGTAGTATAGGAAGGGGCGGGGAGCTGTTTTTT.

In this sample, this clone turned up once. The chain employs TRBV9 and TRBJ1-3, with TRBD1 identical over 9 bases. J gave up 6 bases and V 0 bases, and 4 bases lay outside the gene matches. CDR3 length: 15 amino acids. Germline CDR1 is SGDLS and CDR2 is YYNGEE. DNA for the CDR3: TGTGCCAGCAGCGTAGGGGACAGGGATGCAAACACCATATATTTT. This codes for CASSVGDRDANTIYF.

CDR3: CASTAGGGYEQYF. CDR3 sequence (DNA): TGTGCCAGCACAGCGGGGGGAGGGTACGAGCAGTACTTC. The rearrangement uses TRBV12-3 or TRBV12-4 and TRBJ2-7; 9 bases match TRBD2. Trimming removed 7 bases from V and 4 bases from J; junction bases left unmatched: 5. The CDR3 has 13 amino acids.

This chain joins TRBV19 and TRBJ2-1, with 7 positions matching TRBD2. This CDR3 region has 11 residues. V lost 10 bases to trimming and J lost 9 bases; unmatched junction nucleotides: 6. CDR1 is LNHDA and CDR2 is SQIVND in the germline V gene (reference sequence). This chain's CDR3 is CATYGLGEQFF. Written as DNA, the CDR3 is TGTGCCACTTACGGACTAGGTGAGCAGTTCTTC.

The chain has TRBV30 and TRBJ1-1; TRBD1 matches 7 bases. Germline V gene lookup returns CDR1 GTSNPN and CDR2 SVGIG (reference sequence). The length of the CDR3 is 13 residues. The ends lost 2 bases at V and 4 bases at J; junction bases unmatched: 4. This CDR3 reads CAWSTTGATEAFF. The CDR3 coding sequence is TGTGCCTGGAGTACCACAGGGGCCACTGAAGCTTTCTTT.

The rearrangement joins TRBV7-9 to TRBJ1-2; D may be TRBD1 (5 bases). The CDR3 runs to 15 residues. The V and J ends lost 7 bases and 3 bases respectively, with 18 bases between them. Germline loops: CDR1 SEHNR, CDR2 FQNEAQ (reference sequence). DNA for the CDR3: TGTGCCAGCACCGCCAGCTTCGGAGGGGACTATGGCTACACCTTC. This encodes CASTASFGGDYGYTF.

The chain recombines TRBV11-2 with TRBJ2-1; D gene unclear. Looked up from germline, CDR1 is SGHAT and CDR2 is FQNNGV. V shed 4 bases and J shed 2 bases, with 18 bases lying between them. CDR3 length: 17 amino acids. The CDR3 protein is CASSSSRTAVAYNEQFF. For the CDR3, the DNA is TGTGCCAGCAGCTCTTCCCGAACAGCAGTCGCCTACAATGAGCAGTTCTTC.

The V and J genes are TRBV28 and TRBJ1-5; D remains ambiguous. CDR3 length: 15 residues. The germline V gene has CDR1 MDHEN and CDR2 SYDVKM. The ends were cut back, 7 bases at V and 1 base at J, with 14 bases in the middle. The DNA for the CDR3 is TGTGCCAGCAACCCCCTCGGCGGAAGCAATCAGCCCCAGCATTTT. It encodes CASNPLGGSNQPQHF.

V gene TRBV10-3 combines with J gene TRBJ1-6, with TRBD1 identical over 10 bases. There are 14 residues in the CDR3. Per germline, CDR1 ENHRY and CDR2 SYGVKD. The trim removed 3 bases at V and 9 bases at J, leaving 2 bases unmatched. The CDR3 is CAISDWTGGSPLHF. Written as DNA, the CDR3 is TGTGCCATCAGTGATTGGACAGGGGGTTCACCCCTCCACTTT.

V gene TRBV5-1 combines with J gene TRBJ2-7, with D possibly TRBD1 on 5 matching bases. The V gene lost 0 bases and the J gene lost 3 bases, with 7 bases spanning the gap. Per the germline V gene, CDR1 is SGHRS and CDR2 is YFSETQ. The CDR3 sequence is 13 residues long. CDR3 coding DNA: TGCGCCAGCAGCTTGGCCACAGGCTACGAGCAGTACTTC. This codes for CASSLATGYEQYF.

Here the CDR3 reads CATQFPGTGLAFF. CDR3 bases: TGTGCCACCCAGTTTCCCGGGACAGGGTTGGCTTTCTTT. The chain is built from TRBV6-5 and TRBJ1-1; 9 positions match TRBD1. The germline CDR1 and CDR2 sequences are MNHEY and SVGAGI. V was pared by 10 bases and J by 11 bases, with 14 bases of the junction left unmatched. There are 13 residues in the CDR3.

The rearrangement links TRBV7-8 to TRBJ1-4; 7 bases agree with TRBD1. The CDR3 is 17 amino acids. With V trimmed by 2 bases and J by 5 bases, 11 bases remained unmatched. Germline V gene data show CDR1 as SGHVS and CDR2 as FQNEAQ. The CDR3 sequence is CASSLLTLDRPNEKLFF. CDR3 nucleotide sequence: TGTGCCAGCAGCTTACTTACCTTGGACAGGCCGAATGAAAAACTGTTTTTT.

This rearrangement joins TRBV25-1 to TRBJ2-1; 11 positions match TRBD1. With 2 bases clipped from V and 10 bases from J, the junction kept 7 bases outside the gene matches. Germline CDR1 is MGHDK and CDR2 is SYGVNS. The CDR3 sequence is 15 residues long. CDR3 in DNA: TGTGCCAGCAGTGAACGAGGACAGGGGGCAGGAGAGCAGTTCTTC. It specifies CASSERGQGAGEQFF.

The chain couples TRBV14 to TRBJ2-7; 8 bases agree with TRBD1. With V trimmed by 11 bases and J by 2 bases, 11 bases remained unmatched. The germline CDR1 and CDR2 sequences are SGHDN and FVKESK. The CDR3 spans 14 residues. The CDR3 DNA follows: TGTGCCCGACGACGGACAGGGTGGACCTACGAGCAGTACTTC. This gives the protein CARRRTGWTYEQYF.